These T cell receptor beta chains were read from a single sample in a study of molecular identifiers for immune sequencing clone quantification. TCRdb reprocessed the PCR reads with MiXCR, giving one entry per CDR3 protein. The sample lists about 640,000 distinct CDR3 sequences, about 20% occurring once. Sample: naive CD8+ T cells from blood, with Jurkat cell RNA spiked in. These receptors were collected from a human donor in good health. Some libraries in this study had Jurkat cell RNA spiked in. The CDR3 runs from the conserved cysteine through the conserved F or W. Fields, in order: J gene, clone size, V gene, D gene, CDR3 protein, CDR3 DNA. D genes are given only for firm matches. Clone size, where shown, is once, few, many, or a class for clones that have expanded.

j_call: TRBJ2-5
clone_size: many
v_call: TRBV4-1
d_call: TRBD2
cdr3_aa: CASSGTSGISNSETQYF
cdr3_nt: TGCGCCAGCAGTGGGACTAGCGGAATTTCAAACTCAGAGACCCAGTACTTC

j_call: TRBJ2-7
clone_size: .
v_call: TRBV9
d_call: .
cdr3_aa: CASSLSGRSYGQYF
cdr3_nt: TGTGCCAGCAGCCTCTCCGGCCGCTCCTACGGGCAGTACTTC

j_call: TRBJ2-7
clone_size: many
v_call: TRBV27
d_call: .
cdr3_aa: CASGLMSYEQYF
cdr3_nt: TGTGCCTCCGGGCTAATGTCCTACGAGCAGTACTTC

j_call: TRBJ1-5
clone_size: many
v_call: TRBV7-9
d_call: .
cdr3_aa: CASSFWPGDQPQHF
cdr3_nt: TGTGCCAGCAGCTTCTGGCCGGGGGATCAGCCCCAGCATTTT

j_call: TRBJ1-1
clone_size: many
v_call: TRBV5-1
d_call: .
cdr3_aa: CASSGDRVRAEAFF
cdr3_nt: TGCGCCAGCAGCGGGGACCGGGTGAGGGCTGAAGCTTTCTTT

j_call: TRBJ2-5
clone_size: .
v_call: TRBV30
d_call: .
cdr3_aa: CACSTEQETQYF
cdr3_nt: TGTGCCTGCTCGACAGAGCAAGAGACCCAGTACTTC

j_call: TRBJ2-5
clone_size: many
v_call: TRBV7-6
d_call: TRBD1
cdr3_aa: CASSLRDRIQETQYF
cdr3_nt: TGTGCCAGCAGCTTAAGGGACAGGATCCAAGAGACCCAGTACTTC

j_call: TRBJ2-3
clone_size: few
v_call: TRBV2
d_call: TRBD2
cdr3_aa: CASSVVFRGVTDTQYF
cdr3_nt: TGTGCCAGCAGTGTCGTCTTTCGGGGGGTGACAGATACGCAGTATTTT

j_call: TRBJ2-3
clone_size: few
v_call: TRBV4-1
d_call: TRBD2
cdr3_aa: CASSLLAGGRTDTQYF
cdr3_nt: TGCGCCAGCAGCTTACTAGCGGGGGGGCGGACAGATACGCAGTATTTT

j_call: TRBJ2-3
clone_size: many
v_call: TRBV2
d_call: .
cdr3_aa: CASSAAGRLTDTQYF
cdr3_nt: TGTGCCAGCAGTGCAGCAGGGAGACTCACAGATACGCAGTATTTT

j_call: TRBJ2-2
clone_size: many
v_call: TRBV9
d_call: .
cdr3_aa: CASSVPGAPANTGELFF
cdr3_nt: TGTGCCAGCAGCGTGCCGGGGGCCCCAGCGAACACCGGGGAGCTGTTTTTT

j_call: TRBJ2-3
clone_size: few
v_call: TRBV23-1
d_call: .
cdr3_aa: CASSQSIQGVTDTQYF
cdr3_nt: TGCGCCAGCAGTCAATCCATACAGGGAGTTACAGATACGCAGTATTTT

j_call: TRBJ2-3
clone_size: many
v_call: TRBV29-1
d_call: .
cdr3_aa: CSGWDDTQYF
cdr3_nt: TGCAGCGGTTGGGATGATACGCAGTATTTT

j_call: TRBJ1-6
clone_size: .
v_call: TRBV7-3
d_call: .
cdr3_aa: CASSLWGPGDNSPLHF
cdr3_nt: TGTGCCAGCAGCTTATGGGGGCCCGGGGATAATTCACCCCTCCACTTT

j_call: TRBJ1-4
clone_size: many
v_call: TRBV7-9
d_call: TRBD1
cdr3_aa: CASSPLDRDEKLFF
cdr3_nt: TGTGCCAGCAGCCCTCTCGACAGGGATGAAAAACTGTTTTTT

j_call: TRBJ2-7
clone_size: many
v_call: TRBV30
d_call: .
cdr3_aa: CAWSLPQGNIYEQYF
cdr3_nt: TGTGCCTGGAGTTTGCCACAGGGAAATATCTACGAGCAGTACTTC

j_call: TRBJ2-3
clone_size: many
v_call: TRBV6-5
d_call: .
cdr3_aa: CASSYGQGIDTQYF
cdr3_nt: TGTGCCAGCAGTTATGGGCAGGGGATAGATACGCAGTATTTT

j_call: TRBJ2-1
clone_size: many
v_call: TRBV4-3
d_call: .
cdr3_aa: CASSQEGFQFF
cdr3_nt: TGCGCCAGCAGCCAAGAGGGATTCCAGTTCTTC

j_call: TRBJ2-2
clone_size: .
v_call: TRBV9
d_call: .
cdr3_aa: CASSVEVGLTGELFF
cdr3_nt: TGTGCCAGCAGCGTAGAGGTTGGTCTCACCGGGGAGCTGTTTTTT

j_call: TRBJ2-3
clone_size: many
v_call: TRBV6-1
d_call: TRBD2
cdr3_aa: CASSEEAVAGLAGLDTQYF
cdr3_nt: TGTGCCAGCAGTGAAGAGGCCGTGGCGGGACTAGCGGGATTAGATACGCAGTATTTT

j_call: TRBJ1-1
clone_size: many
v_call: TRBV4-1
d_call: .
cdr3_aa: CASSQDRQGGTEAFF
cdr3_nt: TGCGCCAGCAGCCAAGATAGGCAGGGTGGCACTGAAGCTTTCTTT

j_call: TRBJ1-3
clone_size: few
v_call: TRBV13
d_call: .
cdr3_aa: CASSLGDGSGNTIYF
cdr3_nt: TGTGCCAGCAGCTTAGGGGACGGCTCTGGAAACACCATATATTTT